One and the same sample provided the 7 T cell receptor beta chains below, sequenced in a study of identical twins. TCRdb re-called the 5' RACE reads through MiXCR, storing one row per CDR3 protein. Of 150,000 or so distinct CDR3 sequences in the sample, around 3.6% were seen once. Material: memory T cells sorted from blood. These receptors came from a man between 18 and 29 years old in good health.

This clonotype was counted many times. The CDR3 nucleotides are TGTGCCGTATCAGGACTTTACGAGCAGTACGTC. It codes for CAVSGLYEQYV. The chain links TRBV6-2 or TRBV6-3 to TRBJ2-7, with a tentative D call TRBD2 (5 bases). The ends were cut back, 11 bases at V and 4 bases at J, with 12 bases in the middle. Germline V lookup: CDR1 MNHEY, CDR2 SVGEGT. The CDR3 spans 11 residues.

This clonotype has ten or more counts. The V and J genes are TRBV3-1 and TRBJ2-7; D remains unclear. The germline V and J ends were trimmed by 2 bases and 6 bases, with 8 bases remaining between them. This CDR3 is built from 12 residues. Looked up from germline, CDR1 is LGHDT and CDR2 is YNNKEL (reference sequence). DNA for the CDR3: TGTGCCAGCAGCCAAAAAGGGCGCGAGCAGTACTTC. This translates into CASSQKGREQYF.

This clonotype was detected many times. The CDR3 nucleotides are TGCAGTGCGGAAGCCGGGTCCATGGTGAACATTCAGTACTTC. Amino acid sequence: CSAEAGSMVNIQYF. This chain links TRBV20-1 with TRBJ2-4; no definite D call. The CDR3 is 14 residues long. V lost 6 bases and J 7 bases, leaving 19 bases between the germline ends. From germline, CDR1 is DFQATT and CDR2 SNEGSKA (reference sequence).

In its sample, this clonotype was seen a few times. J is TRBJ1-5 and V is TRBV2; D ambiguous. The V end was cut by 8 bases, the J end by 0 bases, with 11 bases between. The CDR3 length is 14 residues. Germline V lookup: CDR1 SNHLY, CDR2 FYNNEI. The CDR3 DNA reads TGTGCCAGCGCACAGTCATATAGCAATCAGCCCCAGCATTTT. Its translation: CASAQSYSNQPQHF.

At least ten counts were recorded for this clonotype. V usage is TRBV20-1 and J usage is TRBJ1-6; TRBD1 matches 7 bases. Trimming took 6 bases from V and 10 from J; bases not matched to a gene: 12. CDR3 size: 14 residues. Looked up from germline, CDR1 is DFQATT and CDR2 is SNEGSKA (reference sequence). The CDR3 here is CSATQRGLLSPLHF. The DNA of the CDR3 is TGCAGTGCCACCCAGAGGGGGCTACTATCACCCCTCCACTTT.

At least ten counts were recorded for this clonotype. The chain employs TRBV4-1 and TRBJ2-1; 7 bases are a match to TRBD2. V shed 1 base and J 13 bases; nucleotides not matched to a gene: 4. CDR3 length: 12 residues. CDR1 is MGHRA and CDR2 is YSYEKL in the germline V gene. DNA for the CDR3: TGCGCCAGCAGCCAAGTCAGCGGGGCTCAGTTCTTC. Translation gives CASSQVSGAQFF.

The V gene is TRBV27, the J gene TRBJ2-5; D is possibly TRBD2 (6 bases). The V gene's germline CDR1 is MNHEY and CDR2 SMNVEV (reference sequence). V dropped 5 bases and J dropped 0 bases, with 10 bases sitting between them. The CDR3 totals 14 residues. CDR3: CASSAWGDQETQYF. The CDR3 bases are TGTGCCAGCAGTGCTTGGGGGGACCAAGAGACCCAGTACTTC.